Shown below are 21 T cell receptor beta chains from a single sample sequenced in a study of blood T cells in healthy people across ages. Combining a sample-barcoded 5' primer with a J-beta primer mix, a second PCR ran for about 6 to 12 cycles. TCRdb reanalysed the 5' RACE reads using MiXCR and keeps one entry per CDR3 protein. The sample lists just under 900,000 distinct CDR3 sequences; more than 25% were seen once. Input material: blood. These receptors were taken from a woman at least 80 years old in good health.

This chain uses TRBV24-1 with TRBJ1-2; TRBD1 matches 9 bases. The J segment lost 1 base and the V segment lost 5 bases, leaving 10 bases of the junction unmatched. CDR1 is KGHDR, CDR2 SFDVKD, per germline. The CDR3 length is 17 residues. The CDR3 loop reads CATSGNIPGQGNYGYTF. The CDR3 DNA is TGTGCCACCAGTGGTAATATCCCGGGACAGGGTAACTATGGCTACACCTTC.

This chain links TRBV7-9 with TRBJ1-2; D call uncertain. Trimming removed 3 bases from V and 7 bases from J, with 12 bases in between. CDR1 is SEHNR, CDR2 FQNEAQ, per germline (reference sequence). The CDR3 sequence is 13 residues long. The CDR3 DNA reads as TGTGCCAGCAGCTTTCCGGCAAGTGGTGGCTACACCTTC. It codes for CASSFPASGGYTF.

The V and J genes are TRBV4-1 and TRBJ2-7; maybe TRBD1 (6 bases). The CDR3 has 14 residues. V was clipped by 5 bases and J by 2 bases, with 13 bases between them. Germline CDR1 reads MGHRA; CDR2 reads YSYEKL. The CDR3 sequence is CASSSQGPTYEQYF. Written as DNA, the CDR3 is TGCGCCAGCAGCTCACAGGGACCAACCTACGAGCAGTACTTC.

CDR3 sequence reads: CASMRTGGSQKLFF. Here the CDR3 DNA reads TGTGCCAGTATGAGGACAGGGGGCTCTCAAAAACTGTTTTTT. The chain has TRBV6-5 and TRBJ1-4; 11 bases match TRBD1. V shed 9 bases and J 9 bases; nucleotides not matched to a gene: 9. Germline assignment: CDR1 MNHEY and CDR2 SVGAGI. This CDR3 has 14 residues.

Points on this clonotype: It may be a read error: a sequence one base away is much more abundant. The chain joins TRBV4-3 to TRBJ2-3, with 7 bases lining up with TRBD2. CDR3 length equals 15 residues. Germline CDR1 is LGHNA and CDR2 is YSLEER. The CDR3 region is CVSSQAWRGTDTQYF. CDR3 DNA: TGCGTCAGCAGCCAAGCTTGGCGGGGGACAGATACGCAGTATTTT.

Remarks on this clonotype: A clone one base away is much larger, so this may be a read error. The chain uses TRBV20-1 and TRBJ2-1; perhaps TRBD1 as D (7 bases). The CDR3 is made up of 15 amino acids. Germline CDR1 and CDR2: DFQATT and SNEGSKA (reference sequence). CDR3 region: CSARQGGGGSNGQFF. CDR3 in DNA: TGCAGTGCTAGACAGGGGGGCGGAGGCTCCAATGGGCAGTTCTTC.

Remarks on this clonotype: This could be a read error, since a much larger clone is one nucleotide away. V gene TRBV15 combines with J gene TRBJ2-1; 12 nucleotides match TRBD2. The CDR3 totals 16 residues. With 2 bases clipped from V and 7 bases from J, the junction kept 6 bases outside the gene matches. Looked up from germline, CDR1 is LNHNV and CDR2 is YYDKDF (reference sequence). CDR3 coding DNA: TGTGCCACCAGCAGACAGGCTAGCGGGGGGGCAAATGAGCAGTTCTTC. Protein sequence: CATSRQASGGANEQFF.

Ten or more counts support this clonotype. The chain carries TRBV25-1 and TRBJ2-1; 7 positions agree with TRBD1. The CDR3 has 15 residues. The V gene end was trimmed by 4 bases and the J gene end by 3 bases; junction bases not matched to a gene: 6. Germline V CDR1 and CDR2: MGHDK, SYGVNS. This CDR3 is CASSGQGVNYNEQFF. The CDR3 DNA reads TGTGCCAGCAGTGGACAGGGAGTTAACTACAATGAGCAGTTCTTC.

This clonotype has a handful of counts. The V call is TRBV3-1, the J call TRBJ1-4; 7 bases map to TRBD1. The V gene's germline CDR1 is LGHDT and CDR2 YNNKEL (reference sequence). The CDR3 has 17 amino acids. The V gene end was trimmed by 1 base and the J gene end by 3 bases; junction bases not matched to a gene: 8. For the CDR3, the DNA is TGTGCCAGCAGCCAAGGCGGCAGGGGGAGACCTAATGAAAAACTGTTTTTT. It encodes CASSQGGRGRPNEKLFF.

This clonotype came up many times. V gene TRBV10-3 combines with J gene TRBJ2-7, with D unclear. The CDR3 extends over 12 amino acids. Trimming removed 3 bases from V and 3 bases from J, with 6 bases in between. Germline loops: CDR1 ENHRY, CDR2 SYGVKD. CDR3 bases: TGTGCCATCAGTGAAGACCGCTACGAGCAGTACTTC. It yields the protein CAISEDRYEQYF.

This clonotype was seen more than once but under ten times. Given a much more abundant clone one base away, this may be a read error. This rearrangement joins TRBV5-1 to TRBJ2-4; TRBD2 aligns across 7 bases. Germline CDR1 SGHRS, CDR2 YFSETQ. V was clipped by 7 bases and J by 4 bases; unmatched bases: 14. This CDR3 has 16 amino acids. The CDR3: CASGRDPGGAKNIQYF. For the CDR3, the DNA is TGCGCCAGCGGCCGGGACCCGGGGGGAGCAAAAAACATTCAGTACTTC. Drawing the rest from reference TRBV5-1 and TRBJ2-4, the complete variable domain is KAGVTQTPRYLIKTRGQQVTLSCSPISGHRSVSWYQQTPGQGLQFLFEYFSETQRNKGNFPGRFSGRQFSNSRSEMNVSTLELGDSALYLCASGRDPGGAKNIQYFGAGTRLSVL.

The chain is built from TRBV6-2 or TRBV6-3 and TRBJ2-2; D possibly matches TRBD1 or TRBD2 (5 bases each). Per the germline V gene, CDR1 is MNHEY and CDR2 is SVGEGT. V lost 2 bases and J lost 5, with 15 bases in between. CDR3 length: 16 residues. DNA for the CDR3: TGTGCCAGCAGTTACCTCAGACAGACGGGGACCGGGGAGCTGTTTTTT. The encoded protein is CASSYLRQTGTGELFF.

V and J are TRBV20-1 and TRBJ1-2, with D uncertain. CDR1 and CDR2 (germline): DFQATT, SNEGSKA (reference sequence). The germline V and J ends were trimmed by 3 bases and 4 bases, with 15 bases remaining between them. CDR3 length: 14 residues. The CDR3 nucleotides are TGCAGTGCTAGGGCCGGGTCCGGAAGCTATGGCTACACCTTC. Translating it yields CSARAGSGSYGYTF.

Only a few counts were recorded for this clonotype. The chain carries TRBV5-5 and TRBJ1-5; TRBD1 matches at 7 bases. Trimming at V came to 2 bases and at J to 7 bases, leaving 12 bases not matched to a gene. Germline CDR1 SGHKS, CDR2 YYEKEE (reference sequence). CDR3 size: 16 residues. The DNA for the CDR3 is TGTGCCAGCAGCTTCAGGGGGGGAGGGTTAGGGCAGCCCCAGCATTTT. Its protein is CASSFRGGGLGQPQHF.

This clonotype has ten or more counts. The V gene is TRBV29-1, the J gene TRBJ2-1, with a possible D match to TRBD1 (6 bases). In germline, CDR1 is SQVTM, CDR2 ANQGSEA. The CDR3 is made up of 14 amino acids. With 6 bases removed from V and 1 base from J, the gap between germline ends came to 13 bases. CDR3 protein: CSVDTQGSYNEQFF. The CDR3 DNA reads TGCAGCGTCGATACCCAGGGGTCCTACAATGAGCAGTTCTTC.

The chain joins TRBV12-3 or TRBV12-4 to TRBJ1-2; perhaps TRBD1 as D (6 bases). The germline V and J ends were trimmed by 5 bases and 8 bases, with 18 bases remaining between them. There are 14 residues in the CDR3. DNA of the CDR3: TGTGCCAGCAGTCCCGCCGACAGGTTCGGGGGCTACACCTTC. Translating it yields CASSPADRFGGYTF.

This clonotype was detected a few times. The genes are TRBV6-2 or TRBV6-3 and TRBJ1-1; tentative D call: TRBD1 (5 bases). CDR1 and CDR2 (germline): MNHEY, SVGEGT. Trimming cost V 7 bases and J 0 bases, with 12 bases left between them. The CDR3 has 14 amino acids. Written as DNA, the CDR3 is TGTGCCAGCAAAAGGTCCAGGGTGAACACTGAAGCTTTCTTT. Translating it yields CASKRSRVNTEAFF.

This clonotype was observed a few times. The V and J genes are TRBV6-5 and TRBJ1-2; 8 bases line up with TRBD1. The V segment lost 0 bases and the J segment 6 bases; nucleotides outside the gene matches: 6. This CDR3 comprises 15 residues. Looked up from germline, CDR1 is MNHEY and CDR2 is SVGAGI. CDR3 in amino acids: CASSYSDRGVHGYTF. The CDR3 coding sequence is TGTGCCAGCAGTTACTCCGACAGGGGTGTCCATGGCTACACCTTC.

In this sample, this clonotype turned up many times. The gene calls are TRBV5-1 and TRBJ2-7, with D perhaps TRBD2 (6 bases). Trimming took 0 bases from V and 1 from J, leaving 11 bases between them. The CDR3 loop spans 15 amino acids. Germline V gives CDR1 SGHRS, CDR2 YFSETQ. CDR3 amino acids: CASSLVWGESYEQYF. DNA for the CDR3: TGCGCCAGCAGCTTGGTATGGGGGGAATCCTACGAGCAGTACTTC.

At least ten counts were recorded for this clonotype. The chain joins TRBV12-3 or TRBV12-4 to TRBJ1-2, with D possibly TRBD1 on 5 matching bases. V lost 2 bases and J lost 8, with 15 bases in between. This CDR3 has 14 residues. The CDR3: CASSLRDRISGYTF. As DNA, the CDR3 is TGTGCCAGCAGTTTAAGGGACCGTATATCCGGCTACACCTTC.

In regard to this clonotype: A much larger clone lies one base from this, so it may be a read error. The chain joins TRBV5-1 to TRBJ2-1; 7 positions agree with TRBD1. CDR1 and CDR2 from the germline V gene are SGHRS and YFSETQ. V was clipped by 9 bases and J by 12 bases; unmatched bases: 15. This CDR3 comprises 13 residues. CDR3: CATTDRPGDVQFF. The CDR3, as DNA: TGCGCCACCACGGACAGGCCCGGGGATGTGCAGTTCTTC.